This TCR beta chain appears in the sequencing data of a study of human T cells and chemical hapten exposure. Germline CDR1 MNHNS, CDR2 SASEGT. The CDR3 is made up of 13 amino acids. Trimming took 8 bases from V and 5 from J, leaving 13 bases between them. General study findings and limits: The formation of large CDR3 similarity clusters by expanded TCRs significantly exceeded that of controls.

Time point noted: patch test 1, 2 weeks after DPC sensitization. As for treatment: therapeutic diphenylcyclopropenone sensitization with weekly scalp DPC. Non-pregnant alopecia patients aged 18 to 70, suitable for DPC therapy. Attachment of unique molecular identifiers to individual cDNA molecules was performed in the library. From the RACE reads, TCRdb called clonotypes with MiXCR, one entry per CDR3 protein. The sample contains some 380,000 distinct CDR3 sequences, approximately 5.1% of which appear only once. The sample holds many counts of this clonotype. Its antigen is not known. The sequenced sample was whole blood, obtained in connection with sensitization to the hapten diphenylcyclopropenone (DPC). The origin of this receptor is a woman aged 45-59 years with alopecia areata. Some clones in this sample may be carry-over from other donors' samples. The chain uses TRBV6-1 and TRBJ2-1, with D perhaps matching TRBD2 (6 bases). This CDR3 reads CASEEGGHNEQFF. The CDR3 nucleotides are TGTGCCAGCGAGGAGGGTGGACACAATGAGCAGTTCTTC.